The rows below give T cell receptor beta chains drawn from one sample of a study of blood T cell repertoires in COVID-19. This table comes from immunoSEQ multiplex PCR, and its TCRdb copy is limited to in-frame clones, with some not included. The sample lists some 250,000 clones, 82% seen once, with under 3.5% in the top ten. Source material: peripheral blood. These receptors originate from a woman aged 18-35 years with acute or convalescent COVID-19. Both conserved end residues are part of each CDR3. The order of the fields is CDR3 length, D gene, J gene, V gene, CDR3 DNA, CDR3 protein. The D gene is left open where the match is weak.

14 NA TRBJ1-5 TRBV7-8 TGTGCCAGCAGCTTCCACAGGGACAATCAGCCCCAGCATTTT CASSFHRDNQPQHF
17 NA TRBJ2-5 TRBV7-9 TGTGCCAGCAGCTTAGTTTCAGGGGGGAGTTGGCAAGAGACCCAGTACTTC CASSLVSGGSWQETQYF
16 TRBD2 TRBJ2-2 TRBV7-2 TGTGCCAGCAGCCCAATAGCGGGAGCAAACACCGGGGAGCTGTTTTTT CASSPIAGANTGELFF
17 TRBD2 TRBJ2-3 TRBV15 TGTGCCACCAGCAGAGGGCGACTAGCGAGCGATACAGATACGCAGTATTTT CATSRGRLASDTDTQYF
12 NA TRBJ2-2 TRBV10-3 TGTGCCATCAACCGGGACACCGGGGAGCTGTTTTTT CAINRDTGELFF
14 TRBD2 TRBJ2-1 TRBV20-1 TGCAGTGCTAGTGGCGGGAGGGCCGGTTGGGAGCAGTTCTTC CSASGGRAGWEQFF
16 NA TRBJ1-2 TRBV19 TGTGCCAGTAGTAACGGCGACAGGCCCCCTGGGTATGGCTACACCTTC CASSNGDRPPGYGYTF
14 NA TRBJ1-2 TRBV6-6 TGTGCCAGCAGTTCTGGCGGGGGGGGCTATGGCTACACCTTC CASSSGGGGYGYTF
15 NA TRBJ1-4 TRBV9 TGTGCCAGCAGCGCTACCGGGACACAGAATGAAAAACTGTTTTTT CASSATGTQNEKLFF
12 NA TRBJ1-2 TRBV14 TGTGCCAGCAGACCACAAGACTATGGCTACACCTTC CASRPQDYGYTF
14 NA TRBJ1-5 TRBV6-5 TGTGCCAGCAGTTCGGACAGTGGTGTTCAGCCCCAGCATTTT CASSSDSGVQPQHF